This T cell receptor (beta chain) is from a study of control samples from healthy donors and cancer patients. Trimming pared 5 bases from V and 6 bases from J, leaving 17 bases between. The CDR3 contains 15 residues. Germline-derived CDR1 and CDR2 are SEHNR and FQNEAQ (reference sequence). TCRdb's copy holds only in-frame clones and misses some; the assay was immunoSEQ multiplex PCR. The sample has about 140,000 clones, roughly 92% seen once. The sequencing sample was made of blood. The chain employs TRBV7-9 and TRBJ2-1; D is uncertain. The receptor comes from a man aged 30 to 45 in good health. DNA of the CDR3: TGTGCCAGCAGCGAACTGGTAGGGTCTGTCAATGAGCAGTTCTTC. The encoded protein is CASSELVGSVNEQFF.